This T cell receptor beta chain emerged from a study of blood T cell repertoires in COVID-19. As for the study in general: The United States, Italy and Spain supplied acute and convalescent COVID-19 samples. T cells, B-cell-depleted T cells, or PBMCs supplied cDNA or gDNA.

The CDR3 spans 11 residues. Trimming cost V 5 bases and J 5 bases, with 9 bases left between them. Germline assignment: CDR1 SQVTM and CDR2 ANQGSEA. As handled by the study authors: Reference gene primer amplification in the assay estimated nucleated cell counts. The assay was immunoSEQ multiplex PCR, and TCRdb's table has in-frame clones only and misses some. That table gives V, J and clone size, and the DNA gave D and trimming. The sample carries some 82,000 clones, roughly nine tenths recorded once. Sequencing input: peripheral blood. This clonotype originated in a woman aged 50 to 60 in a cohort sampled during active COVID-19. This chain joins TRBV29-1 and TRBJ2-5; D is unresolved. The CDR3 loop reads CSVSYSETQYF. The CDR3 DNA follows: TGCAGCGTTTCGTACTCGGAGACCCAGTACTTC.